These T cell receptor beta chains were read from a single sample in a study of blood T cell repertoires in COVID-19. Sequencing used immunoSEQ multiplex PCR; TCRdb keeps in-frame clones, though not all of them. The profile shows about 440,000 clones, approximately 90% of them singletons. What was sequenced was peripheral blood. The receptors shown here come from a woman aged 45-59 years with COVID-19, enrolled during active disease. Both conserved end residues are part of each CDR3. A D gene is named only where the DNA matches it firmly. Size values are once, few and many counts, or a class for expanded clones, and some rows have none.

- TRBD1 14 TRBJ1-1 TRBV29-1 CSVEITGVGTEAFF TGCAGCGTCGAGATCACAGGGGTTGGCACTGAAGCTTTCTTT
- - 14 TRBJ1-1 TRBV5-6 CASSLVGGPLEAFF TGTGCCAGCAGCTTGGTGGGGGGGCCCCTTGAAGCTTTCTTT
- - 13 TRBJ1-4 TRBV30 CAGRDRHNEKLFF TGTGCCGGGAGAGACAGGCACAATGAAAAACTGTTTTTT
- - 17 TRBJ1-2 TRBV15 CATSKRLNSLSNYGYTF TGTGCCACCAGCAAACGTCTAAACAGCCTATCTAACTATGGCTACACCTTC
once - 14 TRBJ1-1 TRBV28 CASSLGRMNTEAFF TGTGCCAGCAGCCTAGGGAGGATGAACACTGAAGCTTTCTTT
- - 13 TRBJ1-2 TRBV12-3/TRBV12-4 CASSLDKHYGYTF TGTGCCAGCAGTTTGGACAAGCACTATGGCTACACCTTC
- - 14 TRBJ2-3 TRBV19 CASSPYEDRGLMYF TGTGCCAGTAGCCCCTACGAAGACAGGGGACTAATGTATTTT
- - 13 TRBJ1-1 TRBV18 CASSPWGDTEAFF TGTGCCAGCTCCCCGTGGGGGGACACTGAAGCTTTCTTT
- - 14 TRBJ2-2 TRBV7-9 CASSLTGWTGELFF TGTGCCAGCAGCTTGACGGGGTGGACCGGGGAGCTGTTTTTT
- - 16 TRBJ2-1 TRBV7-3 CASSLNSRGAGNEQFF TGTGCCAGCAGCTTAAATTCTCGGGGGGCTGGGAATGAGCAGTTCTTC
- - 16 TRBJ1-2 TRBV10-3 CAISESPLTDTYGYTF TGTGCCATCAGTGAGTCCCCTCTAACAGACACCTATGGCTACACCTTC
once - 13 TRBJ1-1 TRBV18 CASSPGTRTEAFF TGTGCCAGCTCACCAGGAACGCGGACTGAAGCTTTCTTT
- - 16 TRBJ2-4 TRBV21-1 CASSKELGGAKNIQYF TGTGCCAGCAGCAAAGAATTAGGGGGCGCCAAAAACATTCAGTACTTC
- - 14 TRBJ2-7 TRBV7-2 CASSLGVLAYEQYF TGTGCCAGCAGCTTAGGAGTTCTTGCCTACGAGCAGTACTTC
- TRBD1 14 TRBJ2-2 TRBV19 CATGGQGYTGELFF TGTGCCACCGGGGGACAGGGGTACACCGGGGAGCTGTTTTTT
- TRBD1 14 TRBJ1-5 TRBV5-1 CASSQGQGVQPQHF TGCGCCAGCAGCCAGGGACAGGGGGTTCAGCCCCAGCATTTT